This passage covers 14 T cell receptor beta chains from one sample sequenced in a study of shared clonotypes between healthy human individuals. Repertoires were generated with immunoSEQ multiplex PCR, while TCRdb's copy carries only in-frame clones and drops some. The data show 2 million to 2.5 million clones, 85% to 95% seen once. Sequencing was carried out using naive CD4+ T cells sorted from blood. Documented subset: CD45RA+ positively selected. All receptors come from a man aged 18 to 30 in good health.

The CDR3 region is CASSGGTVNYGYTF. Here the CDR3 DNA reads TGTGCCAGCAGCGGAGGGACGGTTAACTATGGCTACACCTTC. The chain has TRBV7-2 and TRBJ1-2; D perhaps matches TRBD1 (5 bases). This CDR3 comprises 14 residues. Trimming stripped 5 bases from V and 1 base from J, with 11 bases between. Germline V lookup: CDR1 SGHTA, CDR2 FQGNSA.

On this clone itself: This sample includes further DNA sequences coding for the same CDR3. The chain links TRBV7-9 to TRBJ2-3, with a weak D call TRBD2 (5 bases). The germline CDR1 and CDR2 sequences are SEHNR and FQNEAQ (reference sequence). Trimming cost V 1 base and J 0 bases, with 8 bases left between them. The CDR3 contains 15 residues. This CDR3 reads CASSLGRTSTDTQYF. CDR3 DNA: TGTGCCAGCAGCTTAGGCCGGACTAGCACAGATACGCAGTATTTT.

The chain links TRBV5-6 to TRBJ1-2; the match to TRBD1 covers 7 bases. Trimming cost V 4 bases and J 0 bases; bases outside gene matches: 3. The germline V gene encodes CDR1 SGHDT and CDR2 YYEEEE. This CDR3 is 14 amino acids long. The CDR3 coding sequence is TGTGCCAGCAGCCAAGGACAGGCTAACTATGGCTACACCTTC. It is translated as CASSQGQANYGYTF.

The chain recombines TRBV5-1 with TRBJ2-7, with 8 positions matching TRBD2. V was pared by 4 bases and J by 2 bases, with 8 bases of the junction left unmatched. This CDR3 is built from 15 residues. Germline V gene sequence: CDR1 SGHRS, CDR2 YFSETQ. This CDR3 is CASSEAGGPPYEQYF. DNA of the CDR3: TGCGCCAGCAGCGAGGCGGGGGGCCCTCCCTACGAGCAGTACTTC.

The DNA for the CDR3 is TGTGCCAGCAGCTTACCAGGGTACCCGGGGGAGCAGTACTTC. As protein: CASSLPGYPGEQYF. J is TRBJ2-7 and V is TRBV11-2; D assignment may be TRBD1 or TRBD2 (5 bases each). V dropped 2 bases and J dropped 7 bases, with 15 bases sitting between them. This CDR3 is built from 14 residues. CDR1 is SGHAT and CDR2 is FQNNGV in the germline V gene.

About this clone itself: This sample includes further DNA sequences coding for the same CDR3. The chain couples TRBV5-1 to TRBJ2-7, with D perhaps TRBD1 or TRBD2 (5 bases each). Germline assignment: CDR1 SGHRS and CDR2 YFSETQ. V was shortened by 0 bases and J by 0 bases, with 10 bases between the two germline ends. This CDR3 has 15 amino acids. The CDR3 nucleotides read TGCGCCAGCAGCTTGGGTGGGGGTTTCTCCTACGAGCAGTACTTC. It translates to CASSLGGGFSYEQYF.

The chain recombines TRBV4-3 with TRBJ1-2, with D possibly TRBD1 on 5 matching bases. Germline CDR1 LGHNA, CDR2 YSLEER. The ends were cut back, 0 bases at V and 4 bases at J, with 15 bases in the middle. This CDR3 comprises 16 residues. CDR3 residues: CASSQDMRQMSYGYTF. In nucleotides, the CDR3 is TGCGCCAGCAGCCAAGACATGAGACAGATGAGCTATGGCTACACCTTC.

This clone was seen just once. The junction does not match germline at one end; this may be a read error. J is TRBJ1-1 and V is TRBV7-9; D remains ambiguous. This CDR3 spans 14 amino acids. Germline CDR1 and CDR2: SEHNR and FQNEAQ (reference sequence). The CDR3 nucleotides are TGTGCCAGCAGCTTAGCGACCGACGTCGCCCGTTCGGTTTTT. Translating it yields CASSLATDVARSVF. The full variable domain, rest sourced from reference TRBV7-9 and TRBJ1-1, is DTGVSQNPRHKITKRGQNVTFRCDPISEHNRLYWYRQTLGQGPEFLTYFQNEAQLEKSRLLSDRFSAERPKGSFSTLEIQRTEQGDSAMYLCASSLATDVARSVFGQGTRLTVV.

A remark on this clone: The junction shows a germline mismatch at one end, possibly a read error. The genes are TRBV7-7 and TRBJ2-5; 11 bases map to TRBD1. Germline V CDR1 and CDR2: SSHAT, FNYEAQ (reference sequence). This CDR3 is built from 16 residues. CDR3 DNA: TGTGCTAGCAGCCCCGTCGGACAGGGGGCTTCAGAGACCCAGTACTTC. Amino acids: CASSPVGQGASETQYF.

The J gene is TRBJ2-1, the V gene TRBV9; no clear D. Between the trimmed V and J ends, which lost 0 bases and 10 bases, there was a span of 11 bases. The CDR3 is made up of 13 amino acids. Looked up from germline, CDR1 is SGDLS and CDR2 is YYNGEE. This CDR3 is CASSVVGNTEQFF. DNA for the CDR3: TGTGCCAGCAGCGTAGTAGGGAACACGGAGCAGTTCTTC.

The chain couples TRBV6-5 to TRBJ1-1; D gene ambiguous. CDR3 length: 12 amino acids. The germline CDR1 and CDR2 sequences are MNHEY and SVGAGI. The germline V and J ends were trimmed by 5 bases and 3 bases, with 7 bases remaining between them. The CDR3 region is CASSNSYTEAFF. The CDR3 DNA reads as TGTGCCAGCAGTAACAGTTACACTGAAGCTTTCTTT.

This sequence joins TRBV6-5 and TRBJ2-7; no firm D call. The V end was cut by 6 bases, the J end by 0 bases, with 9 bases between. This CDR3 is 13 amino acids long. Germline CDR1 MNHEY, CDR2 SVGAGI. CDR3 in amino acids: CASRDVSSYEQYF. The CDR3 coding sequence is TGTGCCAGCAGGGACGTAAGCTCCTACGAGCAGTACTTC.

The DNA for the CDR3 is TGCGCCAGCAGCTTCAACCCGACAGTTACAGATACGCAGTATTTT. Protein: CASSFNPTVTDTQYF. This chain links TRBV5-1 with TRBJ2-3, with TRBD1 as a possible D gene (5 bases). CDR3 length equals 15 residues. Germline values: CDR1 SGHRS, CDR2 YFSETQ. The V and J ends lost 2 bases and 3 bases respectively, with 13 bases between them.

V gene TRBV4-3 combines with J gene TRBJ2-1, with D unclear. The CDR3 sequence is 16 residues long. In germline, CDR1 is LGHNA, CDR2 YSLEER. The germline V and J ends were trimmed by 0 bases and 0 bases, with 9 bases remaining between them. This CDR3 reads CASSQDLESSYNEQFF. In DNA, the CDR3 is TGCGCCAGCAGCCAAGATTTAGAAAGCTCCTACAATGAGCAGTTCTTC.